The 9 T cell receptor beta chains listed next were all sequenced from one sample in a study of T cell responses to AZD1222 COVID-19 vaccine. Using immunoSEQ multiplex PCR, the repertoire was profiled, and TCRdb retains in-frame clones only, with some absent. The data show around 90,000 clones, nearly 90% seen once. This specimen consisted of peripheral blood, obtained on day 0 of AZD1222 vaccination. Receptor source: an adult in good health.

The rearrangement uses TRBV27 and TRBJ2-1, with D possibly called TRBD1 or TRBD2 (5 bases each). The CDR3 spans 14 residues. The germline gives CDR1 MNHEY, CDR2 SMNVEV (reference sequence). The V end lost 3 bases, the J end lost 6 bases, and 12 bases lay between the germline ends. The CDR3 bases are TGTGCCAGCAGTTTCCAGGGAAGCGGCAATGAGCAGTTCTTC. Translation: CASSFQGSGNEQFF.

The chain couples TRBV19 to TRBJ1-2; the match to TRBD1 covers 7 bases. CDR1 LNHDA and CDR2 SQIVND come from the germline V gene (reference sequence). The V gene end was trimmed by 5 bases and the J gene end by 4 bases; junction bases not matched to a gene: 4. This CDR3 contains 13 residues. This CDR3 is CASSPGQAYGYTF. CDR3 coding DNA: TGTGCCAGTAGTCCAGGACAGGCCTATGGCTACACCTTC.

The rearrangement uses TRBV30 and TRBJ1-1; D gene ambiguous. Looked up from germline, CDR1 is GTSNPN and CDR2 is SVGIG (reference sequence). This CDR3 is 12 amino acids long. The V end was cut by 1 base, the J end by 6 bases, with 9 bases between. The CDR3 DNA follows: TGTGCCTGGAGTGCCGGAGAATCTGAAGCTTTCTTT. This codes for CAWSAGESEAFF. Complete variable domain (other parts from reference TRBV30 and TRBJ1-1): SQTIHQWPATLVQPVGSPLSLECTVEGTSNPNLYWYRQAAGRGLQLLFYSVGIGQISSEVPQNLSASRPQDRQFILSSKKLLLSDSGFYLCAWSAGESEAFFGQGTRLTVV.

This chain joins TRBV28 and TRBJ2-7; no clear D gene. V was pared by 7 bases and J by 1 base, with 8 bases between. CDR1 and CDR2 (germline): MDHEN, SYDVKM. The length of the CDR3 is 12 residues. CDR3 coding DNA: TGTGCCAGCACCCAGACTTCCTACGAGCAGTACTTC. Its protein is CASTQTSYEQYF. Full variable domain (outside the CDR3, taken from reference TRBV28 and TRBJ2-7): DVKVTQSSRYLVKRTGEKVFLECVQDMDHENMFWYRQDPGLGLRLIYFSYDVKMKEKGDIPEGYSVSREKKERFSLILESASTNQTSMYLCASTQTSYEQYFGPGTRLTVT.

Here the CDR3 reads CASRTSGGNEQFF. The CDR3 DNA follows: TGTGCCAGTAGGACTAGCGGGGGCAATGAGCAGTTCTTC. The chain recombines TRBV19 with TRBJ2-1; 12 bases line up with TRBD2. Germline trimming cut 6 bases from V and 6 bases from J; bases unmatched to any gene: 0. The germline CDR1 and CDR2 sequences are LNHDA and SQIVND (reference sequence). This CDR3 comprises 13 residues.

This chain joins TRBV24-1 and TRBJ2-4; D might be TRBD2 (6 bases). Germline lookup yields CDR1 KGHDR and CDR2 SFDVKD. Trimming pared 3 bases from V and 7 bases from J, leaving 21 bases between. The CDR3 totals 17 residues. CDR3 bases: TGTGCCACCAGTGATGCTGGGGACTTTAGGGGTAGGAACATTCAGTACTTC. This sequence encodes CATSDAGDFRGRNIQYF.

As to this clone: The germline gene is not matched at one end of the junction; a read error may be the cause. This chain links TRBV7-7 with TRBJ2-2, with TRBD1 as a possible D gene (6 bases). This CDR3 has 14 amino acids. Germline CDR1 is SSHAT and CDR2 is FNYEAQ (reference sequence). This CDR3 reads CASTLDRNTGELFF. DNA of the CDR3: TGTGCTAGCACTTTGGACAGAAACACCGGGGAGCTGTTTTTT.

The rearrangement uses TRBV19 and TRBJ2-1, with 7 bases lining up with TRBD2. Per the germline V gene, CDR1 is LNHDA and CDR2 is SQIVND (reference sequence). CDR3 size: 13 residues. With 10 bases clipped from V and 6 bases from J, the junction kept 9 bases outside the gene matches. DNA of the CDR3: TGTGCCACCCGGAACGGGGGGACCAATGAGCAGTTCTTC. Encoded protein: CATRNGGTNEQFF. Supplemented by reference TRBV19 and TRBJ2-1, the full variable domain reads DGGITQSPKYLFRKEGQNVTLSCEQNLNHDAMYWYRQDPGQGLRLIYYSQIVNDFQKGDIAEGYSVSREKKESFPLTVTSAQKNPTAFYLCATRNGGTNEQFFGPGTRLTVL.

The CDR3 protein is CASSARQGGGTGELFF. Written as DNA, the CDR3 is TGCGCCAGCAGCGCCCGACAGGGTGGAGGCACCGGGGAGCTGTTTTTT. The chain couples TRBV5-1 to TRBJ2-2; 7 bases fit TRBD1. Germline V lookup: CDR1 SGHRS, CDR2 YFSETQ. V gave up 4 bases and J gave up 4 bases; unmatched junction bases: 10. This CDR3 contains 16 residues.